A selection of T cell receptor beta chains follows, all from one sample in a study of blood T cell repertoires in COVID-19. Repertoires were generated with immunoSEQ multiplex PCR, while TCRdb's copy carries only in-frame clones and drops some. This sample yields roughly 250,000 clones, of which around 88% are seen a single time; 1% to 1.5% belongs to the top ten. The source material was PBMCs or T cells enriched from blood (not recorded which). Receptors were obtained from a woman in her 40s with acute COVID-19. The conserved cysteine and the conserved F or W are not part of the CDR3 here. Each record gives: J gene, V gene, CDR3 protein.

TRBJ1-3	TRBV5-5	ASSLGGASGNTIY
TRBJ2-3	TRBV5-1	ASSLADSPSTDTQY
TRBJ1-5	TRBV7-2	ASSFYTDQPQH
TRBJ2-1	TRBV7-3	ASSPGLAVDEQF
TRBJ2-7	TRBV5-1	ASSLMTGGPYEQY
TRBJ2-1	TRBV30	AWSLNSGGYNEQF
TRBJ1-1	TRBV7-2	ASSLYGQGVTEAF
TRBJ2-7	TRBV19	ASSMFQGAYEQY
TRBJ2-2	TRBV5-1	ASSQDNGELF
TRBJ2-2	TRBV24-1	ATSDSRVPGELF
TRBJ1-5	TRBV19	ASTPEGGLSQPQH
TRBJ1-6	TRBV19	ASSTYRSGASTLH